This TCR beta chain was sequenced for a study of T cell responses to AZD1222 COVID-19 vaccine. Study-wide points: Spike-specific TCR breadth and depth went up after people got two AZD1222 doses. Repertoire sampling happened only post peak T cell response. CD4 TCRs covered the whole spike, strongest at regions 160-218 and 743-854.

Trimming shortened V by 0 bases and J by 10 bases, and 13 bases separated the two germline ends. This CDR3 region has 15 residues. The germline CDR1 and CDR2 sequences are SGHAT and FQNNGV. As to this clone: The antigen is undetermined.

Libraries were prepared by immunoSEQ multiplex PCR; TCRdb keeps only in-frame clonotypes and omits some of them. The sample records approximately 140,000 clones, 90% being singletons. The sequenced sample was peripheral blood, obtained 28 days after the second AZD1222 dose. The receptor was derived from an adult who received the AZD1222 COVID-19 vaccine. The chain uses TRBV11-2 and TRBJ1-6; D remains unclear. In DNA, the CDR3 is TGTGCCAGCAGCTTAGATACGGCGGTTCGCTCACCCCTCCACTTT. Its protein product is CASSLDTAVRSPLHF.